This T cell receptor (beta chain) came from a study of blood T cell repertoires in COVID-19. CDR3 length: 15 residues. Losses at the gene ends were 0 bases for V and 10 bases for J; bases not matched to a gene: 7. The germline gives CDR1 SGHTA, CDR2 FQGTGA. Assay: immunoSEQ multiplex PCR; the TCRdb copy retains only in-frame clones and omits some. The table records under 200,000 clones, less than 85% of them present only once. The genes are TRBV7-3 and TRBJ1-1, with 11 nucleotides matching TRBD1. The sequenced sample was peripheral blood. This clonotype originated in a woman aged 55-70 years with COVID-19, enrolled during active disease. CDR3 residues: CASSLTGGTGGRAFF. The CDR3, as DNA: TGTGCCAGCAGCTTAACGGGTGGGACAGGGGGACGAGCTTTCTTT. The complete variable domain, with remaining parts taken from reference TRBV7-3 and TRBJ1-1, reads GAGVSQTPSNKVTEKGKYVELRCDPISGHTALYWYRQSLGQGPEFLIYFQGTGAADDSGLPNDRFFAVRPEGSVSTLKIQRTERGDSAVYLCASSLTGGTGGRAFFGQGTRLTVV.